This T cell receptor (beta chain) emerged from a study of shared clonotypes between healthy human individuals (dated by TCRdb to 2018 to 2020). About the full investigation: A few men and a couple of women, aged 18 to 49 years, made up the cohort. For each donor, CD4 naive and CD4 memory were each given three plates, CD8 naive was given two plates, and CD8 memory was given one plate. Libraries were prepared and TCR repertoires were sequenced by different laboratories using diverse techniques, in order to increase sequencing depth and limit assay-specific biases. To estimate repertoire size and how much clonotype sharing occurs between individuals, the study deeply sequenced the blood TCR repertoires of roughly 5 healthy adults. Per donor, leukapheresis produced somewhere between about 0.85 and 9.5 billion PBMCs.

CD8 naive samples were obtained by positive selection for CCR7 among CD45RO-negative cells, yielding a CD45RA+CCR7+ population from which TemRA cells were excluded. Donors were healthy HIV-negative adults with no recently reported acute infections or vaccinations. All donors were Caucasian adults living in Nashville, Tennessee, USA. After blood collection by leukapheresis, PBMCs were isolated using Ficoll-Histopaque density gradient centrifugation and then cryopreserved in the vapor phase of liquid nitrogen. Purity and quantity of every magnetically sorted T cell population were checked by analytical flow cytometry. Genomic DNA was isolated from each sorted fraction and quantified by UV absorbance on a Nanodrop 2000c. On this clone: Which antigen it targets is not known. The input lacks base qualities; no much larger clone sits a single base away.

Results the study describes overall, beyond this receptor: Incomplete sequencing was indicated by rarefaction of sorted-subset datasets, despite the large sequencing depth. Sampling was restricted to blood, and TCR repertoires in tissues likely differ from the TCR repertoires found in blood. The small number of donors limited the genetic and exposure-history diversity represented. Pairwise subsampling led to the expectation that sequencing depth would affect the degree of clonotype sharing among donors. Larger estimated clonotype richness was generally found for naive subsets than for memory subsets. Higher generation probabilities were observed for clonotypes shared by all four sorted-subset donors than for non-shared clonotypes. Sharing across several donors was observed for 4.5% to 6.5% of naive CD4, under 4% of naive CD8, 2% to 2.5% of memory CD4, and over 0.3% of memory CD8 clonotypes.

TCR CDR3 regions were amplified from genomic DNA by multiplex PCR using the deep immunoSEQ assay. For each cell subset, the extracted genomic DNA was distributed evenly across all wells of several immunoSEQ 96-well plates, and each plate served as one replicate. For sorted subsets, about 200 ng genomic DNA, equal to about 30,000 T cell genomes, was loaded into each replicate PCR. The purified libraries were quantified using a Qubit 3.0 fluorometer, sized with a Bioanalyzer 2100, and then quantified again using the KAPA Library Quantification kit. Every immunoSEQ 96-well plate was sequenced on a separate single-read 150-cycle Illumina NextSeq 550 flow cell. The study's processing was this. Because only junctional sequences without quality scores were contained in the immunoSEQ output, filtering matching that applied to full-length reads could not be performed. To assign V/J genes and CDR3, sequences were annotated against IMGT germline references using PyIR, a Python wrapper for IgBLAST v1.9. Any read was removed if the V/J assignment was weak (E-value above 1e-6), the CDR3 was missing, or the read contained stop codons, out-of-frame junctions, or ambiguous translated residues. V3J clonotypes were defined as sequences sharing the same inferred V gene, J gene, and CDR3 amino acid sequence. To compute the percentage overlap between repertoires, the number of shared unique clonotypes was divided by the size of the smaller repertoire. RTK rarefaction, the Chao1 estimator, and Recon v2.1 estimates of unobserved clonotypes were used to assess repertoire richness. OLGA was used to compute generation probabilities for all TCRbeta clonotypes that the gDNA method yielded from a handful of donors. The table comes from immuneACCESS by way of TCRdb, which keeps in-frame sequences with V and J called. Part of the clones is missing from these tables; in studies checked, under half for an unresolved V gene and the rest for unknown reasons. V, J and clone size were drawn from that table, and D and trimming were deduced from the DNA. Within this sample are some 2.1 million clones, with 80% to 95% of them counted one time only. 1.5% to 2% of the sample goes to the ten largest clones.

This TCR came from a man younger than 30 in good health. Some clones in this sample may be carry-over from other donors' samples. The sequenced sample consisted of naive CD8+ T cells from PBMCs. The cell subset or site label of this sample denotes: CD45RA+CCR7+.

The DNA sequence is as follows: TGTGCCAGCAGTTACTCGAAAATCTACGAGCAGTACTTC. The translation is CASSYSKIYEQYF. The chain is encoded by TRBV6-5 joined to TRBJ2-7; no D gene is confidently identified. Cut back by 0 bases and 3 bases, the V and J ends lie 6 bases apart. CDR1 and CDR2 are read off the germline V gene as MNHEY and SVGAGI. The CDR3 runs 13 residues from the cysteine to the phenylalanine. Only the CDR3 DNA is retained, 39 bases long and in frame from the first base.